What follows describes a single T cell receptor beta chain. What it recognizes is unknown. PCR used 60 Vbeta primers and 13 Jbeta primers. Data came from immunoSEQ multiplex PCR; TCRdb stores just in-frame clones and leaves some out. The sample records around 300,000 clones, about four fifths being singletons. Trimming stripped 1 base from V and 5 bases from J, with 9 bases between. Germline V gene sequence: CDR1 SGDLS, CDR2 YYNGEE. The CDR3 contains 13 residues. The data originate from a study of cytomegalovirus exposure and HLA in healthy donors. Study-wide background: The approximately 100 million unique TCR beta sequences, from about 179 million T cells, were found by an earlier analysis.

Overall study findings and caveats: Cytomegalovirus status was reportedly diagnosed by the classifier with high specificity and sensitivity. In a later analysis, across HLA loci, associated TCR counts were highest for DRB1, lowest for HLA-C. A list of 164 TCR beta chains associated with cytomegalovirus was given.

This TCR was sampled from a woman aged 40 to 50 in good health and CMV-seropositive. The sequenced material came from PBMCs. The V gene is TRBV9, the J gene TRBJ2-5, with D tentatively TRBD1 (5 bases). The CDR3 loop is CASSVSRQETQYF. As DNA, the CDR3 is TGTGCCAGCAGCGTATCGAGACAGGAGACCCAGTACTTC. Combining the CDR3 with reference TRBV9 and TRBJ2-5 gives the whole variable domain DSGVTQTPKHLITATGQRVTLRCSPRSGDLSVYWYQQSLDQGLQFLIQYYNGEERAKGNILERFSAQQFPDLHSELNLSSLELGDSALYFCASSVSRQETQYFGPGTRLLVL.